The rows below give T cell receptor beta chains drawn from one sample of a study of beta chain features in type 1 diabetes. Profiled with immunoSEQ multiplex PCR; TCRdb holds only in-frame clones, not every one. This sample has around 500,000 clones; around 28% occur once, and the top ten carry about 0.065%. Specimen: naive CD4+ T cells from blood. The source is a man between 18 and 29 years old in good health. Both conserved end residues are part of each CDR3. A D gene is named only where the DNA matches it firmly. Expanded clones get a size class; other rows say once, few or many, or leave the size out.

TRBJ1-1,TRBV30,-,-,TGTGCCTGGAGTACGACAGTGAACACTGAAGCTTTCTTT,CAWSTTVNTEAFF
TRBJ2-3,TRBV2,-,-,TGTGCCAGCGGCTTCGGGGGTCGGGCAGATACGCAGTATTTT,CASGFGGRADTQYF
TRBJ1-3,TRBV30,TRBD1,few,TGTGCCTGGGGGACAGGCTTTCCCGTCTCTGGAAACACCATATATTTT,CAWGTGFPVSGNTIYF
TRBJ2-1,TRBV30,TRBD2,-,TGTGCCTGGAGTTTAACGGGGAGCGGGGTTACTCCCTACAATGAGCAGTTCTTC,CAWSLTGSGVTPYNEQFF
TRBJ1-3,TRBV7-8,-,few,TGTGCCAGCAGCGGGACGGGTTCTGGAAACACCATATATTTT,CASSGTGSGNTIYF
TRBJ2-6,TRBV9,-,-,TGTGCCAGCAGCGTATTTACTGGGGCCAACGTCCTGACTTTC,CASSVFTGANVLTF
TRBJ2-5,TRBV7-6,-,-,TGTGCCAGCAGCTCGATTGTAGAGACCCAGTACTTC,CASSSIVETQYF
TRBJ2-7,TRBV2,-,-,TGTGCCAGCAGTGATCGGCAGGACAGCTACGAGCAGTACTTC,CASSDRQDSYEQYF
TRBJ2-7,TRBV18,-,-,TGTGCCAGCTCACCAGGGACTGAAGACGAGCAGTACTTC,CASSPGTEDEQYF
TRBJ2-3,TRBV2,TRBD1,-,TGTGCCAGCAGCCGGGACAGGGTCACAGATACGCAGTATTTT,CASSRDRVTDTQYF
TRBJ2-5,TRBV6-1,-,few,TGTGCCAGCAGTGAATCCAGGGGTGAGACCCAGTACTTC,CASSESRGETQYF
TRBJ2-3,TRBV7-8,TRBD2,-,TGTGCCAGCAGCGGGACTATCCCCACAGATACGCAGTATTTT,CASSGTIPTDTQYF
TRBJ1-5,TRBV7-9,TRBD1,-,TGTGCCAGCAGCCATCCCGGGACAGGGGGCCAGCCCCAGCATTTT,CASSHPGTGGQPQHF
TRBJ2-6,TRBV11-1,-,few,TGTGCCAGCACCCCATTCGCGGCCAACGTCCTGACTTTC,CASTPFAANVLTF
TRBJ1-2,TRBV7-9,-,-,TGTGCCAGCAGCTTCGGCAGTAACTATGGCTACACCTTC,CASSFGSNYGYTF
TRBJ1-2,TRBV7-2,TRBD1,-,TGTGCCAGCAGTCCTGGACAGGTCTATGGCTACACCTTC,CASSPGQVYGYTF
TRBJ2-1,TRBV7-2,-,few,TGTGCCAGCAGCTTAGATTGGAACAATGAGCAGTTCTTC,CASSLDWNNEQFF
TRBJ1-5,TRBV5-1,TRBD1,-,TGCGCCAGCAGCTCCGGGACAGGGAATCAGCCCCAGCATTTT,CASSSGTGNQPQHF
TRBJ2-5,TRBV18,TRBD2,few,TGTGCCAGCTCACCCCCCGGGAGGGCCATCGGAGAGACCCAGTACTTC,CASSPPGRAIGETQYF
TRBJ2-7,TRBV10-3,TRBD1,few,TGTGCCATCAGTGGACCGGGACAGGCCTACGAGCAGTACTTC,CAISGPGQAYEQYF
TRBJ2-1,TRBV30,TRBD2,-,TGTGCCTGGAGTGTATCCCTAGCGGGATTTGCCTTCTTC,CAWSVSLAGFAFF
TRBJ2-3,TRBV7-9,-,few,TGTGCCAGCACCCCAGACACAGATACGCAGTATTTT,CASTPDTDTQYF
TRBJ2-5,TRBV28,-,few,TGTGCCAGCGTCCGATCTGAGACTCAAGAGACCCAGTACTTC,CASVRSETQETQYF
TRBJ1-1,TRBV7-2,-,-,TGTGCCAGCAGCGCAGACCCGATTGCGGGCGCTTTCTTT,CASSADPIAGAFF
TRBJ2-3,TRBV5-1,-,-,TGCGCCAGCAGCTTGGGGCTAGCGATATCGGGGGATACGCAGTATTTT,CASSLGLAISGDTQYF
TRBJ1-3,TRBV30,TRBD1,-,TGTGCCTGGAGGGAGATTACAGGGGGTTCAAGAAACACCATATATTTT,CAWREITGGSRNTIYF
TRBJ2-1,TRBV29-1,TRBD2,-,TGCAGCGTTGAAGAAGGACTAGCGGGGAACTACAATGAGCAGTTCTTC,CSVEEGLAGNYNEQFF
TRBJ2-7,TRBV5-1,TRBD1,-,TGCGCCAGCAGTGCCGGGACAGGGGGCTACGAGCAGTACTTC,CASSAGTGGYEQYF
TRBJ2-1,TRBV10-3,-,-,TGTGCCATCAGTGAAGTGAGGAATGAGCAGTTCTTC,CAISEVRNEQFF
TRBJ2-7,TRBV7-2,-,-,TGTGCCAGCAGCTTAGTCGGGACGGTCTTGAGCTACGAGCAGTACTTC,CASSLVGTVLSYEQYF
TRBJ2-7,TRBV5-6,TRBD1,-,TGTGCCAGCAGCTTGGGACAGGGCTCCTACGAGCAGTACTTC,CASSLGQGSYEQYF
TRBJ1-1,TRBV5-1,TRBD1,-,TGCGCCAGCAGCTTGGTTGGGACAGGAGACACTGAAGCTTTCTTT,CASSLVGTGDTEAFF
TRBJ2-5,TRBV29-1,-,-,TGCAGCGTTGACGTGGGCAGGGACGGGGAGACCCAGTACTTC,CSVDVGRDGETQYF
TRBJ2-1,TRBV28,TRBD2,-,TGTGCCAGCAGTTTACTCCTAGCGGGAGACAATGAGCAGTTCTTC,CASSLLLAGDNEQFF
TRBJ2-3,TRBV6-5,TRBD1,-,TGTGCCAGCAGTCGCGGACAGGGGGGCCCAGATACGCAGTATTTT,CASSRGQGGPDTQYF
TRBJ2-1,TRBV30,TRBD1,-,TGTGCCTGCATGGACAGGGCCCTGTACAATGAGCAGTTCTTC,CACMDRALYNEQFF
TRBJ2-5,TRBV14,-,few,TGTGCCAGCAGCCAAGGGAGGGCCAGGGAGGAGACCCAGTACTTC,CASSQGRAREETQYF
TRBJ2-1,TRBV30,-,-,TGTGCCTGGAGGTCCAGCTACAATGAGCAGTTCTTC,CAWRSSYNEQFF
TRBJ1-1,TRBV9,-,-,TGTGCCAGCACGCCCCAGCACCCGAACACTGAAGCTTTCTTT,CASTPQHPNTEAFF
TRBJ1-5,TRBV7-9,-,few,TGTGCCAGCAGCCTCTCGACAGAACGTTCTCAGCCCCAGCATTTT,CASSLSTERSQPQHF
TRBJ2-7,TRBV2,-,few,TGTGCCAGCAGTGATCAGGACTTTCTCTACGAGCAGTACTTC,CASSDQDFLYEQYF
TRBJ2-3,TRBV2,-,-,TGTGCCACGGGCCTGGGTCGAGATACGCAGTATTTT,CATGLGRDTQYF
TRBJ2-3,TRBV5-1,TRBD2,-,TGCGCCAGCAGTAAGAGAGCGATAGCGGGATCCACAGATACGCAGTATTTT,CASSKRAIAGSTDTQYF
TRBJ2-2,TRBV30,TRBD2,-,TGTGCCTGGCGTACCGCCGGGACTAGCTCCACCGGGGAGCTGTTTTTT,CAWRTAGTSSTGELFF
TRBJ1-5,TRBV25-1,-,few,TGTGCCAGCAGTGAATATGGCAGGGTTCAGCCCCAGCATTTT,CASSEYGRVQPQHF
TRBJ2-3,TRBV9,-,-,TGTGCCAGCAGCGCTCCCGGGACTAGCACAGATACGCAGTATTTT,CASSAPGTSTDTQYF
TRBJ2-7,TRBV29-1,-,-,TGCAGCGTTGAGACTCTCTACGAGCAGTACTTC,CSVETLYEQYF